Sequencing of this T cell receptor beta chain was carried out in a study of cytomegalovirus exposure and HLA in healthy donors. General study points: For most TCR sequences rarity was the rule, although some public TCRs occurred in many donors.

The sample holds one count of this clone. What it binds is unknown. The table came from immunoSEQ multiplex PCR; TCRdb's copy has only in-frame clones and leaves some out. The sample holds under 250,000 clones; approximately 87% are singletons and the top ten take 5.5% to 6.5%. This TCR was sampled from a woman between 18 and 30 years old in good health and CMV-seronegative. Sequenced sample: PBMCs.

The DNA for the CDR3 is TGTGCCAGTAGTAGCGGTGTAGCGGGAACCTACGAGCAGTACTTC. This translates into CASSSGVAGTYEQYF. V and J are TRBV19 and TRBJ2-7; TRBD2 agrees at 8 bases. J gave up 2 bases and V 4 bases, and 7 bases lay outside the gene matches. From germline, CDR1 is LNHDA and CDR2 SQIVND (reference sequence). The CDR3 length is 15 residues.